This record concerns one T cell receptor (beta chain) sequence. The antigen is unknown. TCRdb redid the calling of the reads with MiXCR, one entry per CDR3 protein. Seen here are about 740,000 distinct CDR3 sequences, about 40% observed once, and the top ten hold 2.8%. These data originate in a study of T cell repertoires in cytomegalovirus infection. Study-wide background: It was the public TCR beta signatures that indicated both CMV infection and matching HLA type. Study observations and caveats: HLA-C-restricted CMV clonotypes gave the most frequent clonotype in two of eight donors. Public TCR beta family frequency separated CMV-and-HLA carriers, including in an independent cohort.

The germline V gene encodes CDR1 SNHLY and CDR2 FYNNEI. V lost 2 bases to trimming and J lost 0 bases; unmatched junction nucleotides: 8. The CDR3 loop spans 17 amino acids. The sample comprised PBMCs. This receptor was identified in a human donor in good health (CMV status not recorded). Some clones in this sample may be carry-over from other donors' samples. This chain joins TRBV2 and TRBJ2-7, with 9 bases that match TRBD2. The CDR3 here is CASSENLAGASSYEQYF. The CDR3 DNA reads as TGTGCCAGCAGTGAAAATTTAGCGGGAGCCTCCTCCTACGAGCAGTACTTC.